This T cell receptor beta chain is from a study of blood T cells in healthy people across ages. Study-level findings and limits: Using unsorted PBMCs precluded a conclusive naive versus antigen-experienced comparison.

A second PCR, run for about 7 to 11 cycles, used a sample-barcoded 5' primer plus a J-beta primer mix. TCRdb called the 5' RACE reads again in MiXCR, with one record for every CDR3 protein. The data contain roughly 730,000 distinct CDR3 sequences, roughly three fifths of them singletons. For this clonotype: Its antigen is currently unknown.

Between the trimmed V and J ends, which lost 0 bases and 1 base, there was a span of 12 bases. The germline gives CDR1 GTSNPN, CDR2 SVGIG (reference sequence). The CDR3 covers 15 residues. The sequenced sample was blood. This chain links TRBV30 with TRBJ2-5; D gene uncertain. The sequence came from a middle-aged man in good health. In nucleotides, the CDR3 is TGTGCCTGGAGTGTCGCGTTAGCATCCCAAGAGACCCAGTACTTC. Protein: CAWSVALASQETQYF.